This TCR beta chain was profiled in a study of blood T cells in healthy people across ages. The V gene end was trimmed by 5 bases and the J gene end by 6 bases; junction bases not matched to a gene: 6. CDR1 is SGHTA and CDR2 is FQGNSA in the germline V gene. This CDR3 is 14 amino acids long. Primed by a sample-barcoded 5' primer and a J-beta primer mix, a second PCR proceeded for 7 to 11 cycles. From the 5' RACE reads, TCRdb called clonotypes with MiXCR, one entry per CDR3 protein. This sample has about 800,000 distinct CDR3 sequences, with 20% to 25% found just once. The same sample was also studied in work on T cells of mothers and their children.

Sequenced: blood. The origin of this receptor is a boy between 10 and 17 years old in good health. This rearrangement joins TRBV7-2 to TRBJ1-4, with TRBD1 matching over 7 bases. CDR3 nucleotide sequence: TGTGCCAGCAGCAGACAGGGCGACTATGAAAAACTGTTTTTT. The encoded protein is CASSRQGDYEKLFF.